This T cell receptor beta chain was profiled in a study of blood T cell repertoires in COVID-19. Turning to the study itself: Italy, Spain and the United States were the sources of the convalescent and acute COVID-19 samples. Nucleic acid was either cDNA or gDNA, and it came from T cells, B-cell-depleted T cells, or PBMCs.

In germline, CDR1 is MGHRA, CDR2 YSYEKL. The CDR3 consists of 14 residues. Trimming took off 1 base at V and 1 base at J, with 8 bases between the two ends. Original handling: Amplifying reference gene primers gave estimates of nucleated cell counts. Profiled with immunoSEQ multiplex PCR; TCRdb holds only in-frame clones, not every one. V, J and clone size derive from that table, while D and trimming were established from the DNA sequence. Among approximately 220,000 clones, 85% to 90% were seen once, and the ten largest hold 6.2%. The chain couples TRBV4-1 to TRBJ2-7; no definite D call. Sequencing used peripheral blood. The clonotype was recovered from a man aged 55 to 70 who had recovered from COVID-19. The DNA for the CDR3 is TGCGCCAGCAGCCAAGTCGAGCTGTCCTACGAGCAGTACTTC. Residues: CASSQVELSYEQYF.